These 3 T cell receptor beta chains originate from one sample sequenced in a study of blood T cell repertoires in COVID-19. Libraries were prepared by immunoSEQ multiplex PCR; TCRdb keeps only in-frame clonotypes and omits some of them. This table has 95,000 to 110,000 clones, roughly 80% appearing once. The specimen sequenced was peripheral blood. All receptors derive from a woman aged 80 or over with active or convalescent COVID-19.

This sequence joins TRBV11-1 and TRBJ1-1, with TRBD1 matching over 10 bases. The CDR3 length is 15 residues. The V and J ends lost 4 bases and 5 bases, in that order; junction bases with no gene match: 7. Germline V lookup: CDR1 SGHAT, CDR2 FQDESV (reference sequence). The CDR3 region has the DNA TGTGCCAGCAGCTCACACGGACAGGGGGATACTGAAGCTTTCTTT. It translates to CASSSHGQGDTEAFF.

A word on this clone: At one end the junction does not follow the germline gene, possibly because of a read error. The chain is built from TRBV15 and TRBJ1-3; TRBD1 agrees at 11 bases. The germline V gene encodes CDR1 LNHNV and CDR2 YYDKDF (reference sequence). The CDR3 covers 18 residues. The CDR3 loop reads CATRRGQGAGGSGNTIYF. CDR3 DNA sequence: TGTGCCACCAGAAGAGGACAGGGGGCTGGGGGGTCTGGAAACACCATATATTTT.

This clone was recorded a few times. The chain joins TRBV2 to TRBJ2-2; D is undetermined. There are 15 residues in the CDR3. CDR1 and CDR2 from the germline V gene are SNHLY and FYNNEI. Trimming removed 4 bases from V and 6 bases from J, with 15 bases in between. CDR3 in amino acids: CASSANLVGSGELFF. The CDR3 DNA reads TGTGCCAGCAGTGCGAATCTAGTTGGATCCGGGGAGCTGTTTTTT. Filled out from reference TRBV2 and TRBJ2-2, the complete variable domain reads EPEVTQTPSHQVTQMGQEVILRCVPISNHLYFYWYRQILGQKVEFLVSFYNNEISEKSEIFDDQFSVERPDGSNFTLKIRSTKLEDSAMYFCASSANLVGSGELFFGEGSRLTVL.